The text below deals with one TCR beta chain. The source of the sample is a study of blood T cell repertoires in COVID-19. For the study at large: In each case, the material was cDNA or gDNA derived from T cells, B-cell-depleted T cells, or PBMCs.

Some clones are missing from TCRdb's copy, which holds only in-frame ones; the method was immunoSEQ multiplex PCR. The sample consists of 220,000 or so clones, 82% of them appearing once. CDR1 SGHAT and CDR2 FQNNGV come from the germline V gene. Trimming removed 5 bases from V and 5 bases from J, with 18 bases in between. The CDR3 runs to 15 residues. Specimen: peripheral blood. J is TRBJ2-5 and V is TRBV11-2; possible D gene TRBD2, 6 bases. The clonotype was recovered from an elderly woman with COVID-19, enrolled during active disease. DNA for the CDR3: TGTGCCAGCAGCCTTGATGGGGGGACTGGGGAGACCCAGTACTTC. Its protein is CASSLDGGTGETQYF.